The table lists the clone carrying this T cell receptor beta chain with many counts. TCRdb analysed the RT-PCR reads with MiXCR anew, one entry per CDR3 protein. The data hold hundreds of thousands of distinct CDR3 sequences, with around 14% observed a single time. V was trimmed by 4 bases and J by 0 bases, leaving 9 bases between them. The CDR3 has 14 amino acids. The germline V gene has CDR1 MNHEY and CDR2 SVGEGT. Sample: memory CD4+ T cells from blood. J is TRBJ1-1 and V is TRBV6-2 or TRBV6-3; perhaps TRBD1 as D (5 bases). This sequence was found in a female donor in good health, serving as a healthy control. CDR3 sequence (DNA): TGTGCCAGCAGTTCGGGACTGATGAACACTGAAGCTTTCTTT. It specifies CASSSGLMNTEAFF.